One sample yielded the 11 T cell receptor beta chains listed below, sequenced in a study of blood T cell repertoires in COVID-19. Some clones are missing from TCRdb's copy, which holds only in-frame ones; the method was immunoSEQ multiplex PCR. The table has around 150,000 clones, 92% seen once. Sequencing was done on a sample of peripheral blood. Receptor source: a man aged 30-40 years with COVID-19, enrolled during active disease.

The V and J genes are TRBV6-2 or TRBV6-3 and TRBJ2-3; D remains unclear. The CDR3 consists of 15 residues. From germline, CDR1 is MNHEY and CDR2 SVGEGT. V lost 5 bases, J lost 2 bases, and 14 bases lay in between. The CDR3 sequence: CASSLRGPPTDTQYF. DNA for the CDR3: TGTGCCAGCAGTCTCCGAGGTCCCCCCACAGATACGCAGTATTTT.

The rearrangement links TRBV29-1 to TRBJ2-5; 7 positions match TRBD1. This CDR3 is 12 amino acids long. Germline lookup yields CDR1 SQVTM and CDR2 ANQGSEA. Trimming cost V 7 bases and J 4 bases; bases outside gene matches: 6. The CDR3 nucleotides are TGCAGCGCCGGGCGGACAGGAGAGACCCAGTACTTC. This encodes CSAGRTGETQYF.

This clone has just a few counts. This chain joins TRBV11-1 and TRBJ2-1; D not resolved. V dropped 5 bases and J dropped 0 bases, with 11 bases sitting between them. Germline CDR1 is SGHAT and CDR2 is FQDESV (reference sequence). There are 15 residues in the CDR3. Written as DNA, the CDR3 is TGTGCCAGCAGCGCATCTATTAGCTCCTACAATGAGCAGTTCTTC. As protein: CASSASISSYNEQFF.

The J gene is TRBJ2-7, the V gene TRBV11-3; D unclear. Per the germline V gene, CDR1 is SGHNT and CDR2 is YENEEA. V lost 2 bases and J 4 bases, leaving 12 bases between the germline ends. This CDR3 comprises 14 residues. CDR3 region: CASSLRPGAYEQYF. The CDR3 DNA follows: TGTGCCAGCAGCTTAAGACCAGGTGCTTACGAGCAGTACTTC.

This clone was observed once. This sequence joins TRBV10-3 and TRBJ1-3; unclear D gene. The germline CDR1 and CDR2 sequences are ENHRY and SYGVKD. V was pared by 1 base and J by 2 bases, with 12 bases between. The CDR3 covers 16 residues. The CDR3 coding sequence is TGTGCCATCAGTGAGTTGCCCCCCGGAGCTGGAAACACCATATATTTT. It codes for CAISELPPGAGNTIYF.

DNA for the CDR3: TGTGCCAGCAGCACCGCGGGACCGAGAACCCGCACAGATACGCAGTATTTT. Protein sequence: CASSTAGPRTRTDTQYF. This rearrangement joins TRBV11-2 to TRBJ2-3; possible D gene TRBD2, 6 bases. Germline V gene sequence: CDR1 SGHAT, CDR2 FQNNGV. The CDR3 contains 17 residues. The V end was cut by 5 bases, the J end by 1 base, with 19 bases between.

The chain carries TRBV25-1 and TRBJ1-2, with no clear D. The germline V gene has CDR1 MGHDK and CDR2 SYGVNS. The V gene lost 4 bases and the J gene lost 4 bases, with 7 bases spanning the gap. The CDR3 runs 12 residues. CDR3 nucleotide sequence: TGTGCCAGCAGTGGAGTCGGCTATGGCTACACCTTC. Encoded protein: CASSGVGYGYTF.

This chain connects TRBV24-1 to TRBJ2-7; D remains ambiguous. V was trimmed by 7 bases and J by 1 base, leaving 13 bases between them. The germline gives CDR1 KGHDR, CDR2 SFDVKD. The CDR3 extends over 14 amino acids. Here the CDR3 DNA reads TGTGCCACCAGCGGTCGACATTCTTCCTACGAGCAGTACTTC. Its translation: CATSGRHSSYEQYF.

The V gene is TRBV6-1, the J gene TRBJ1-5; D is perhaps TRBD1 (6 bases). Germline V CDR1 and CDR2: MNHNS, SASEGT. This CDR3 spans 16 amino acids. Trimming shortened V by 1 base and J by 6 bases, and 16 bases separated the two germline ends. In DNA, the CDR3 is TGTGCCAGCAGTGAAGACGGCCCCCTCAGGGGTCAGCCCCAGCATTTT. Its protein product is CASSEDGPLRGQPQHF.

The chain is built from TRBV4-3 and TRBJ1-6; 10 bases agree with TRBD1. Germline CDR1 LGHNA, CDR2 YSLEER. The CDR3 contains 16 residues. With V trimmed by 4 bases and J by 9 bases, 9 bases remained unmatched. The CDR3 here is CASSPHGDRGFSPLHF. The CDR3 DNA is TGCGCCAGCAGCCCTCATGGGGACAGGGGATTTTCACCCCTCCACTTT.

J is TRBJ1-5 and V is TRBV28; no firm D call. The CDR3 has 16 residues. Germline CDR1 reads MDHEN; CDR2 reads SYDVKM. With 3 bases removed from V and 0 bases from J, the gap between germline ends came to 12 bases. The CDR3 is CASSFVTAYSNQPQHF. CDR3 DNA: TGTGCCAGCAGTTTTGTCACAGCCTATAGCAATCAGCCCCAGCATTTT.